What follows is one T cell receptor (beta chain) and its context. As yet, its antigen is unknown. The CDR3 is made up of 15 amino acids. Per the germline V gene, CDR1 is SGHNT and CDR2 is YENEEA. No DNA is given; TCRdb re-called the 5' RACE reads and lists each CDR3 protein once. The table for this sample gives roughly 350,000 distinct CDR3 sequences. These data belong to a study of T cells expressing NK-cell markers. Study-level results: Of the CD8+ T cells in a handful of donors, roughly 1.0-7.5% belonged to dominant NKG2C+ clonotypes.

The sample was blood T cells: a sorted CD56 or NKG2C T cell subset, CD4+ or CD8+ T cells, or bulk PBMC T cells (not recorded which). The sequence was obtained from a man aged 18-70 years in good health. The chain links TRBV11-3 to TRBJ2-3; TCRdb calls TRBD1, which cannot be checked without DNA. CDR3: CASSLEGTNTDTQYF.